These T cell receptor beta chains were read from a single sample in a study of shared clonotypes between healthy human individuals. TCRdb keeps only in-frame clones here, not all; method: immunoSEQ multiplex PCR. The table lists about 990,000 clones, around 78% of them singletons. The sample taken for sequencing was memory CD4+ T cells from PBMCs. Receptor source: a man between 18 and 35 years old in good health. Some clones in this sample may be carry-over from other donors' samples. Each CDR3 is given with its conserved first and last residue. D genes are given only for firm matches. Some rows have no size entry. The others give once, few or many, or a class for an expanded clone.

>TRBJ2-1|TRBD2|NA|TRBV18
TGTGCCAGCTCGCCGGGACTAGCGGGAGGCAATGAGCAGTTCTTC
CASSPGLAGGNEQFF
>TRBJ2-1|TRBD2|NA|TRBV11-2
TGTGCCAGCAGCTTCAGAAGGCGGTCACTAGCGGGATGGTACAATGAGCAGTTCTTC
CASSFRRRSLAGWYNEQFF
>TRBJ1-3|NA|few|TRBV30
TGTGCCTGGAGTGTAGTAGGAGGAAACACCATATATTTT
CAWSVVGGNTIYF
>TRBJ2-1|TRBD2|NA|TRBV11-2
TGTGCCAGCAGCTTGAGGTGGCAACGGACTAGCAACCACAATGAGCAGTTCTTC
CASSLRWQRTSNHNEQFF
>TRBJ2-3|TRBD1|NA|TRBV7-8
TGTGCCAGCAGCTTAGAGGGGACAGGGGGAGCGAATACGCAGTATTTT
CASSLEGTGGANTQYF
>TRBJ2-2|TRBD2|NA|TRBV2
TGTGCCAGCAGTGGGTGGCTAGCGGGTACCGGGGAGCTGTTTTTT
CASSGWLAGTGELFF
>TRBJ1-1|NA|NA|TRBV6-4
TGTGCCAGCAGTGACAACGCGGGCGCTGAAGCTTTCTTT
CASSDNAGAEAFF
>TRBJ2-4|NA|once|TRBV9
TGTGCCAGCAGCGTAGCTCCAACTTACGGGGACATTCAGTACTTC
CASSVAPTYGDIQYF
>TRBJ2-1|NA|NA|TRBV5-1
TGCGCCAGCAGGAGGGCAAAGAATGAGCAGTTCTTC
CASRRAKNEQFF
>TRBJ2-1|TRBD2|NA|TRBV4-2
TGTGCCAGCAGCCATGCCACTAGCGGGAGAGGCAATGAGCAGTTCTTC
CASSHATSGRGNEQFF
>TRBJ2-2|TRBD2|few|TRBV6-5
TGTGCCAGCACTCCCCTAGCGGGAGTGCCCGGGGAGCTGTTTTTT
CASTPLAGVPGELFF
>TRBJ2-2|NA|NA|TRBV9
TGTGCCAGCAGCGTATTTAGCCTCGCGAACACCGGGGAGCTGTTTTTT
CASSVFSLANTGELFF
>TRBJ2-1|TRBD2|NA|TRBV5-1
TGCGCCAGCAGCCGCCCGGTAGCGGGATTGGAGCAGTTCTTC
CASSRPVAGLEQFF
>TRBJ2-7|TRBD2|few|TRBV11-2
TGTGCCAGCAGTTCTCTAGCGGGAGCGATGTACGAGCAGTACTTC
CASSSLAGAMYEQYF
>TRBJ1-3|NA|NA|TRBV7-2
TGTGCCAGCAGCGCCCAACCGGGAAGCTCTGGAAACACCATATATTTT
CASSAQPGSSGNTIYF
>TRBJ1-2|NA|NA|TRBV6-6
TGTGCCAGCAGTTACTCAGAGGGCGGCTACACCTTC
CASSYSEGGYTF
>TRBJ2-4|TRBD2|NA|TRBV7-3
TGTGCCAGCAGCCCCGGGACTAGCGGGACACGAGCCAAAAACATTCAGTACTTC
CASSPGTSGTRAKNIQYF
>TRBJ2-7|NA|NA|TRBV5-8
TGTGCCAGCAGCTTGGCCTTTGAGGGAACCGCGCAGTACTTC
CASSLAFEGTAQYF
>TRBJ2-2|NA|NA|TRBV30
TGTGCCTGGAGTCCCCTGGGGCAGCGATTTACCGGGGAGCTGTTCTTT
CAWSPLGQRFTGELFF
>TRBJ1-3|TRBD1|NA|TRBV6-1
TGTGCCAGCAGTGAAAGGGGACAGGGGGCGCTTGGAAACACCATATATTTT
CASSERGQGALGNTIYF
>TRBJ2-5|NA|NA|TRBV4-2
TGTGCCAGCAGCCAAGATCTAGGGCAAGAGACCCAGTACTTC
CASSQDLGQETQYF
>TRBJ2-2|NA|NA|TRBV15
TGTGCCACCAGCAGAGGGGTGAACACCGGGGAGCTGTTTTTT
CATSRGVNTGELFF
>TRBJ2-1|NA|many|TRBV9
TGTGCCAGCAGCGTAGCCCCTTCTCTGGAGAATGAGCAGTTCTTC
CASSVAPSLENEQFF
>TRBJ1-4|NA|once|TRBV28
TGTGCCAGCATTAATTACAGCGGGGAAAAACTGTTTTTT
CASINYSGEKLFF
>TRBJ2-3|TRBD1|once|TRBV6-5
TGTGCCAGCAGATCCACCGGGACAGGGATAGATACGCAGTATTTT
CASRSTGTGIDTQYF
>TRBJ1-5|NA|NA|TRBV18
TGTGCCAGCTCACCCTTTTCACCTAGCTCCAATCAGCCCCAGCATTTT
CASSPFSPSSNQPQHF
>TRBJ1-5|NA|NA|TRBV6-5
TGTGCCAGCAGCCAGGACAGAGATCAGCCCCAGCATTTT
CASSQDRDQPQHF
>TRBJ2-6|NA|many|TRBV6-5
TGTGCCAGCAGTTACGCGGGCTCTGGGGCCAACGTCCTGACTTTC
CASSYAGSGANVLTF
>TRBJ2-2|TRBD1|NA|TRBV30
TGTGCCTGGAAGCAGGGGGTGAACACCGGGGAGCTGTTTTTT
CAWKQGVNTGELFF
>TRBJ1-6|NA|NA|TRBV5-1
TGCGCCAGCAGCCTGGATACGGAGTCACCCCTCCACTTT
CASSLDTESPLHF
>TRBJ1-6|NA|NA|TRBV4-2
TGTGCCAGCAGCCAAGGGTACAGGGATTCACCCCTCCACTTT
CASSQGYRDSPLHF
>TRBJ2-6|NA|NA|TRBV10-3
TGTGCCATCAGCGTGGATCGGTCTGGGGCCAACGTCCTGACTTTC
CAISVDRSGANVLTF
>TRBJ1-1|NA|NA|TRBV5-1
TGCGCCAGCAGCTTGGACAGGGCCGTCGCTGAAGCTTTCTTT
CASSLDRAVAEAFF
>TRBJ2-3|TRBD2|NA|TRBV9
TGTGCCAGCAGTCCTACGGCGGGAGCTACGCAGTATTTT
CASSPTAGATQYF
>TRBJ2-3|TRBD2|NA|TRBV19
TGTGCCAGTAGTATAGAGGTGTCTAGCGGCCGTGCAGATACGCAGTATTTT
CASSIEVSSGRADTQYF